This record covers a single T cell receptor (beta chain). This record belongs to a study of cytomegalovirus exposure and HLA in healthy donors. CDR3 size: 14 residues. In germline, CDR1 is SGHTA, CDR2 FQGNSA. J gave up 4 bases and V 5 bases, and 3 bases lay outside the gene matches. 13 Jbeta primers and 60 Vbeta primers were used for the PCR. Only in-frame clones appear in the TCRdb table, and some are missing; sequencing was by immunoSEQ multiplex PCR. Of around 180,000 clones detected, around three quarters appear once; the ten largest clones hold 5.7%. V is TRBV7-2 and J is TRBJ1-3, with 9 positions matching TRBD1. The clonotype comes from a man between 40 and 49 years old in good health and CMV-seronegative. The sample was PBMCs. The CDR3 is CASSPTGGGNTIYF. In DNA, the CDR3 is TGTGCCAGCAGCCCGACAGGGGGAGGAAACACCATATATTTT.